This T cell receptor (beta chain) appears in the sequencing data of a study of CD8 T cells in Susac syndrome. After extraction with the RNeasy kit, roughly 0.45 to 1 ug of the RNA was reverse transcribed using random hexamers. MiXCR was run by TCRdb on the immunoSEQ multiplex PCR reads, yielding one entry per CDR3 protein. Counted here are approximately 280,000 distinct CDR3 sequences, roughly 84% occurring once; the ten biggest clones make up approximately 0.11%. In this sample, this clonotype turned up once. Trimming removed 7 bases at V and 5 bases at J, with 13 bases between. The CDR3 contains 13 residues. Germline CDR1 reads SGHDT; CDR2 reads YYEEEE.

Sample: CD8+ T cells from PBMCs. This receptor was taken from a human donor with multiple sclerosis. The chain combines TRBV5-6 with TRBJ2-1; D remains unclear. The CDR3 sequence is CASCRISDNEQFF. The CDR3 nucleotides read TGTGCCAGCTGTAGGATTTCGGACAATGAGCAGTTCTTC. The whole variable domain, filled in from reference TRBV5-6 and TRBJ2-1, reads DAGVTQSPTHLIKTRGQQVTLRCSPKSGHDTVSWYQQALGQGPQFIFQYYEEEERQRGNFPDRFSGHQFPNYSSELNVNALLLGDSALYLCASCRISDNEQFFGPGTRLTVL.